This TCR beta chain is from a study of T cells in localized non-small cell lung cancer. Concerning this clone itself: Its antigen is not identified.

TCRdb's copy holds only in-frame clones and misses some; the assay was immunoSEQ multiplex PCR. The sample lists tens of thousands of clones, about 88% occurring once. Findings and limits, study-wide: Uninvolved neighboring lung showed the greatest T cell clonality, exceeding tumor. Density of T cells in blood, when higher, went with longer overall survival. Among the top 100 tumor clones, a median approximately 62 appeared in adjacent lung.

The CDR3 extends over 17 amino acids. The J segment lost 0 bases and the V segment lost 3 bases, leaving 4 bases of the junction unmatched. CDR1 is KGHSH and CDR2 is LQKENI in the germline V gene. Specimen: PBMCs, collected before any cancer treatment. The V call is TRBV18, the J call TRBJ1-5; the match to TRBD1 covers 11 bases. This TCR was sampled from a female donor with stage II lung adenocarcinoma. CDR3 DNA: TGTGCCAGCTCACCCGGGACAGGGGGTAATAGCAATCAGCCCCAGCATTTT. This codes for CASSPGTGGNSNQPQHF.